This T cell receptor (beta chain) was retrieved from a study of glioma-infiltrating T cells after dendritic cell vaccination. The time point was: after dendritic cell vaccination, including at tumor progression/relapse. The CDR3 length is 17 residues. Germline V gene data show CDR1 as MNHEY and CDR2 as SMNVEV (reference sequence). J gave up 1 base and V 2 bases, and 11 bases lay outside the gene matches. Profiling relied on immunoSEQ multiplex PCR, and the TCRdb table lists in-frame clones only, not all of them. The repertoire holds 55,000 to 75,000 clones, with roughly 80% as singletons. The sequenced sample was blood, obtained after dendritic cell vaccination. The receptor comes from a human donor with glioblastoma. The chain joins TRBV27 to TRBJ2-7; 7 nucleotides match TRBD1. The CDR3 spells CASSLRQGDSVSYEQYF. CDR3 bases: TGTGCCAGCAGTTTACGACAGGGCGACTCGGTTTCCTACGAGCAGTACTTC.